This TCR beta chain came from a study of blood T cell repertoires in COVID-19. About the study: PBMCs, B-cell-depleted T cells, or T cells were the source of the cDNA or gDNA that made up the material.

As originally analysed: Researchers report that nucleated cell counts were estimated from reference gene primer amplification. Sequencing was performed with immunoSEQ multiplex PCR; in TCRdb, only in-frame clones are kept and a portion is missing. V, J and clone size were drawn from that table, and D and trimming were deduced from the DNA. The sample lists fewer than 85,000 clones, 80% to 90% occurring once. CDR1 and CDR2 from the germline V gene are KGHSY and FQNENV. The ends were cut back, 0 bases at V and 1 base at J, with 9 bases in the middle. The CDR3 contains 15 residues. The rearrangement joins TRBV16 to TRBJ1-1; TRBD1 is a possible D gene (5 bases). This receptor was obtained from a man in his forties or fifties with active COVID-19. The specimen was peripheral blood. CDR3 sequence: CASSQSMGGNTEAFF. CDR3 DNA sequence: TGTGCCAGCAGCCAATCGATGGGGGGGAACACTGAAGCTTTCTTT. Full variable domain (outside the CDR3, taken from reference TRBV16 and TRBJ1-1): GEEVAQTPKHLVRGEGQKAKLYCAPIKGHSYVFWYQQVLKNEFKFLISFQNENVFDETGMPKERFSAKCLPNSPCSLEIQATKLEDSAVYFCASSQSMGGNTEAFFGQGTRLTVV.